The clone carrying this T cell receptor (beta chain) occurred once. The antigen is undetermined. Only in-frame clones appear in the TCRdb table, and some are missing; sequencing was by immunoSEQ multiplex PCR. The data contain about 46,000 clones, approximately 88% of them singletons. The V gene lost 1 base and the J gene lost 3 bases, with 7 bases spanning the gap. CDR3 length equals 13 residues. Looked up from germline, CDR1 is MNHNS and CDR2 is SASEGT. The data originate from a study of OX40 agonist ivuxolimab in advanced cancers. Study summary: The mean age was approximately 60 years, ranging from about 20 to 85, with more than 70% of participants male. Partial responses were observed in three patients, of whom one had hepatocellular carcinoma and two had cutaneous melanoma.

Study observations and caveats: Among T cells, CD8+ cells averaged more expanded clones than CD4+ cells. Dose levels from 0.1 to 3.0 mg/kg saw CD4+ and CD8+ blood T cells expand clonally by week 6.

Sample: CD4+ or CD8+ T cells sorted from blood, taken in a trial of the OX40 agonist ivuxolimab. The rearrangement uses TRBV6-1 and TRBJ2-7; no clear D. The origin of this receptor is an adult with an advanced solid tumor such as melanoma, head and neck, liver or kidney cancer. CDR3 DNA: TGTGCCAGCAGTGAAGTCCAGGACTACGAGCAGTACTTC. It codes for CASSEVQDYEQYF.